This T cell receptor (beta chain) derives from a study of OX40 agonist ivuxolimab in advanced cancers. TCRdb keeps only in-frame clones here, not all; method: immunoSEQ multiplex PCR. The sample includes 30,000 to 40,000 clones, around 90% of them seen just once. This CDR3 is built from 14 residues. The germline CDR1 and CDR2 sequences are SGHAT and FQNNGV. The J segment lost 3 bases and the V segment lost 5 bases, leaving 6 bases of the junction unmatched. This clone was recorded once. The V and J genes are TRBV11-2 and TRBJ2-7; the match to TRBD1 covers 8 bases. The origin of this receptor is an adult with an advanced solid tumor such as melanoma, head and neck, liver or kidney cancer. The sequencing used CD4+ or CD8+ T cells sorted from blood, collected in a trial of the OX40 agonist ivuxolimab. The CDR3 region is CASSIRTGSYEQYF. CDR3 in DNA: TGTGCCAGCAGCATCCGGACAGGGAGCTACGAGCAGTACTTC.